This TCR beta chain originates from a study of shared clonotypes between healthy human individuals. A split of CD4+ cells into CD45RA+ naive and CD45RA-negative memory subsets was performed. The CDR3 totals 16 residues. Losses at the gene ends were 0 bases for V and 7 bases for J; bases not matched to a gene: 10. Looked up from germline, CDR1 is SGHTS and CDR2 is YDEGEE. The assay was immunoSEQ multiplex PCR, and TCRdb's table has in-frame clones only and misses some. The sample lists a few million clones, around 90% seen once, with over 0.12% in the top ten. The rearrangement joins TRBV5-8 to TRBJ2-1; 7 nucleotides match TRBD1. The TCR comes from a man aged 18-30 years in good health. Sequenced input: naive CD4+ T cells sorted from blood. Described subset: CD45RA+ positively selected. This CDR3 is CASSLEGGSWTNEQFF. The DNA of the CDR3 is TGTGCCAGCAGCTTGGAAGGGGGCAGCTGGACTAATGAGCAGTTCTTC.